The clone carrying this T cell receptor (beta chain) was seen many times. Its antigen remains unidentified. The source of the sample is a study of T cell repertoires in cytomegalovirus infection. At the level of the study: CMV infection and matching HLA type were both indicated by public TCR beta signatures. Study results and caveats: Carriers of CMV and the relevant HLA type were discriminated by public TCR beta frequency. The ex vivo response was dominated by HLA-C-restricted CMV-specific TCR beta clonotypes.

MiXCR, run by TCRdb on the reads, gives a single entry per CDR3 protein. The sample lists around 230,000 distinct CDR3 sequences, roughly 6.5% occurring once. Deletions cut 4 bases from V and 0 bases from J, with 4 bases between. The CDR3 is made up of 13 amino acids. Germline V lookup: CDR1 SGHTA, CDR2 FQGNSA. The rearrangement uses TRBV7-2 and TRBJ1-3, with D unclear. The source material was PBMCs. The clonotype comes from a human donor in good health (CMV status not recorded). Some clones in this sample may be carry-over from other donors' samples. CDR3 residues: CASSSVSGNTIYF. CDR3 bases: TGTGCCAGCAGCTCGGTCTCTGGAAACACCATATATTTT.